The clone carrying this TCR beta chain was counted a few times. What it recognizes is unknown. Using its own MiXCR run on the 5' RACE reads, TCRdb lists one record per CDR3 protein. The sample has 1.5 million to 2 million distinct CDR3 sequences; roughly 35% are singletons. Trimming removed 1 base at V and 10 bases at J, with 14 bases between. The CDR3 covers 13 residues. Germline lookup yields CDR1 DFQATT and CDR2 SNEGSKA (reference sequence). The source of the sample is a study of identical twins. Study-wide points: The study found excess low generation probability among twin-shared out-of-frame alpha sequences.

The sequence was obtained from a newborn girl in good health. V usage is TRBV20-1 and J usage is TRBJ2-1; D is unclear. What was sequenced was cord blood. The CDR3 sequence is CSARGTTLGEQFF. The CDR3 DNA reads TGCAGTGCTAGAGGGACGACCCTCGGCGAGCAGTTCTTC.